Listed below are T cell receptor beta chains from one sample, sequenced in a study of glioma-infiltrating T cells. TCRdb reprocessed the multiplex PCR reads with MiXCR, giving one entry per CDR3 protein. The data hold under 20,000 distinct CDR3 sequences, with 55% to 70% observed a single time. The sequenced sample was glioma tissue, nonneoplastic brain tissue, or PBMCs (not recorded which). Source of these receptors: a human donor with low-grade glioma or glioblastoma, undergoing nonglioma brain surgery, or in good health (not recorded which). Both conserved end residues are part of each CDR3. D genes are given only for firm matches. A clone size is listed for some rows: how often the clone was seen (once, few, many), or a class if it is expanded.

d_gene,v_gene,abundance,j_gene,CDR3nt,CDR3aa
TRBD2,TRBV28,-,TRBJ2-3,TGTGCCAGCAGTCCCTTCGGGAGGTCTCGGGGAGATACGCAGTATTTT,CASSPFGRSRGDTQYF
-,TRBV6-1,-,TRBJ2-7,TGTGCCAGCAGGGTACAGGGAGTCTCCTACGAGCAGTACTTC,CASRVQGVSYEQYF
-,TRBV2,-,TRBJ1-1,TGTGCCAGCACTCCCCAGCGGATCCTGAACACTGAAGCTTTCTTT,CASTPQRILNTEAFF
-,TRBV6-2/TRBV6-3,-,TRBJ2-7,TGTGCCAGCAGTTACTCAGGGATCTACGAGCAGTACTTC,CASSYSGIYEQYF
-,TRBV27,few,TRBJ1-6,TGTGCCAGCAGTTTATCGTGGGATTCACCCCTCCACTTT,CASSLSWDSPLHF
TRBD1,TRBV27,-,TRBJ1-2,TGTGCCAGCAAAGGGACAGGGGCTAGTGGCTACACCTTC,CASKGTGASGYTF
-,TRBV6-2/TRBV6-3,-,TRBJ1-2,TGTGCCAGCAGCGTCGGTAGAGGGAACTATGGCTACACCTTC,CASSVGRGNYGYTF
-,TRBV14,many,TRBJ2-3,TGTGCCAGCAGCCCTCTAGCGTTAAGCACAGATACGCAGTATTTT,CASSPLALSTDTQYF
-,TRBV6-1,few,TRBJ1-1,TGTGCCAGCAGTAGAGGGTATACTGAAGCTTTCTTT,CASSRGYTEAFF
-,TRBV7-7,many,TRBJ2-2,TGTGCTAGCAGCTTAGCAGGGAACACCGGGGAGCTGTTTTTT,CASSLAGNTGELFF
-,TRBV3-1,many,TRBJ1-5,TGTGCCAGCAGCTCCCGCTCGGACGGACTTCAGCCCCAGCATTTT,CASSSRSDGLQPQHF
-,TRBV6-1,-,TRBJ1-2,TGTGCCACCAGTGGCCCTAATGGGGAAGGCTACACCTTC,CATSGPNGEGYTF
-,TRBV27,-,TRBJ2-1,TGTGCCAGCAGTTCCCAGCGTGGGCAGTTCTTC,CASSSQRGQFF
TRBD1,TRBV28,-,TRBJ2-7,TGTGCCAGCAGCACACAGACAGGGGCTCACTACGAGCAGTACTTC,CASSTQTGAHYEQYF
-,TRBV28,medium-sized,TRBJ1-5,TGTGCCAGCAGTCTCGCCCGGGACAAATCTTATCAGCCCCAGCATTTT,CASSLARDKSYQPQHF
TRBD1,TRBV6-2/TRBV6-3,-,TRBJ1-1,TGTGCCAGCGGACAGGGATACACTGAAGCTTTCTTT,CASGQGYTEAFF
TRBD2,TRBV6-2/TRBV6-3,-,TRBJ2-1,TGTGCCATCTCTAGCGGGGGGTCATACAATGAGCAGTTCTTC,CAISSGGSYNEQFF
TRBD1,TRBV5-5,-,TRBJ1-2,TGTGCCAGCAGCTTGGAAGGACAGGGTAGCCTTGGCTACACCTTC,CASSLEGQGSLGYTF
-,TRBV28,many,TRBJ2-1,TGTGCCAGCAGTTTATTAGCAATCAGCTCCTACAATGAGCAGTTCTTC,CASSLLAISSYNEQFF
TRBD1,TRBV6-5,-,TRBJ2-1,TGTGCCAGCCTAGGGGGCCAGTTTAATGAGCAGTTCTTC,CASLGGQFNEQFF
-,TRBV29-1,-,TRBJ2-3,TGCAGCGTTGGCAGGGGAGATCCCGATACGCAGTATTTT,CSVGRGDPDTQYF
-,TRBV7-9,-,TRBJ2-3,TGTGCCAGCAGCTTAGCCCGTGAGATGAAGGGCACAGATACGCAGTATTTT,CASSLAREMKGTDTQYF
-,TRBV6-1,medium-sized,TRBJ2-1,TGTGCCAGCAGGACCAGGGTACCCCTTTACAATGAGCAGTTCTTC,CASRTRVPLYNEQFF
TRBD1,TRBV18,many,TRBJ2-3,TGTGCCAGCTCACCGTGGACAGGGGGCGAAAATACGCAGTATTTT,CASSPWTGGENTQYF
-,TRBV6-2/TRBV6-3,few,TRBJ2-3,TGTGCCAGCAGCTACGAGACAACTAGCACAGATACGCAGTATTTT,CASSYETTSTDTQYF
-,TRBV28,-,TRBJ2-7,TGTGCCAGCAGCCCGAGTGGCAGGGGTTCCTACGAGCAGTACTTC,CASSPSGRGSYEQYF
-,TRBV4-2,-,TRBJ1-1,TGTGCCAGCAGCTCCAGCGGGGGTCCGCGCGGCACTGAAGCTTTCTTT,CASSSSGGPRGTEAFF
TRBD1,TRBV5-4,few,TRBJ1-2,TGTGCCAGCATCTTACAGGGGTCAGACTATGGCTACACCTTC,CASILQGSDYGYTF
-,TRBV20-1,-,TRBJ2-5,TGCAGTGCTAGAGTTGCGCGGTACCAAGAGACCCAGTACTTC,CSARVARYQETQYF
TRBD2,TRBV6-4,-,TRBJ2-3,TGTGCCAGCAGTCTAATAGCGGGCGTCCTCACAGATACGCAGTATTTT,CASSLIAGVLTDTQYF
-,TRBV6-6,-,TRBJ2-2,TGTGCCAGCAGTTACTCAGGGTCGGGCACCGGGGAGCTGTTTTTT,CASSYSGSGTGELFF
TRBD1,TRBV27,-,TRBJ1-1,TGTGCCAGCAGTTTATCCGGCAGGGGGCCTCGAGCTTTCTTT,CASSLSGRGPRAFF
-,TRBV27,-,TRBJ1-1,TGTGCCAGCAGTTTGGGGAACGGGAACACTGAAGCTTTCTTT,CASSLGNGNTEAFF
-,TRBV27,-,TRBJ1-6,TGTGCCAGCAGTTTGTACAGGAATAATTCACCCCTCCACTTT,CASSLYRNNSPLHF
-,TRBV20-1,-,TRBJ2-1,TGCAGTGCCAGTACCGGGGCTAGGAGAATTAAGCAGTTCTTC,CSASTGARRIKQFF
-,TRBV7-2,many,TRBJ2-2,TGTGCCAGCAGGGTCGCAAGTGGGGGGGCAGTGAACGGGGAGCTGTTTTTT,CASRVASGGAVNGELFF
-,TRBV12-3/TRBV12-4,-,TRBJ2-1,TGTGCCAGCAGTTCGGAGGGCCTCTACAATGAGCAGTTCTTC,CASSSEGLYNEQFF
-,TRBV4-1,-,TRBJ1-1,TGCGCCAGCAGCCCTAGGCTTAACACTGAAGCTTTCTTT,CASSPRLNTEAFF
-,TRBV29-1,medium-sized,TRBJ1-1,TGCAGCGTCAGAGGATACACTGAAGCTTTCTTT,CSVRGYTEAFF
TRBD2,TRBV27,-,TRBJ2-7,TGTGCCAGCAGTTACCAGATGCGGGAGGATTACGAGCAGTACTTC,CASSYQMREDYEQYF
-,TRBV2,few,TRBJ1-5,TGTGCCAGCAGTGAGACGCGCAGAAGCAATCAGCCCCAGCATTTT,CASSETRRSNQPQHF
-,TRBV7-3,-,TRBJ2-7,TGTGCCAGCAGCCTTTATACACTGACCTACGAGCAGTACTTC,CASSLYTLTYEQYF
-,TRBV20-1,-,TRBJ2-6,TGCAGTGCGCCAAGGACGGGGTCTGGGGCCAACGTCCTGACTTTC,CSAPRTGSGANVLTF
-,TRBV27,few,TRBJ2-7,TGTGCCAGCAGTTTAGTACAGGGGACTCTCTACGAGCAGTACTTC,CASSLVQGTLYEQYF
TRBD1,TRBV7-3,-,TRBJ1-1,TGTGCCAGCAGCTCCGGGACAGGAGTCGCTGAAGCTTTCTTT,CASSSGTGVAEAFF
-,TRBV29-1,few,TRBJ2-3,TGCAGCGTTGAAGGGGGGCGGAGCACAGATACGCAGTATTTT,CSVEGGRSTDTQYF
-,TRBV6-1,-,TRBJ2-3,TGTGCCAGCAGTCGGAATGCAGATACGCAGTATTTT,CASSRNADTQYF
TRBD1,TRBV20-1,many,TRBJ1-2,TGCAGTGCCCGAAGGAGGGGACAGGGCTCTGGCTACACCTTC,CSARRRGQGSGYTF